A selection of T cell receptor beta chains follows, all from one sample in a study of identical twins. TCRdb itself ran the 5' RACE reads through MiXCR, one entry per CDR3 protein. The table records roughly 500,000 distinct CDR3 sequences, approximately 22% of them present only once. These data also formed part of another study, on T cells expressing NK-cell markers.

The material sequenced was CD4+ T cells sorted from blood. These receptors were taken from a woman aged 18-35 years in good health. CDR3s include the opening cysteine and the closing phenylalanine or tryptophan. A D gene is named only where the DNA matches it firmly. Clone size is stated in some rows and not others, as once, few, many or a class when expanded.

v_call: TRBV25-1
d_call: -
clone_size: -
j_call: TRBJ1-1
cdr3_aa: CASTTNTEAFF
cdr3_nt: TGTGCCAGCACCACGAACACTGAAGCTTTCTTT

v_call: TRBV29-1
d_call: TRBD2
clone_size: -
j_call: TRBJ2-1
cdr3_aa: CSGTSGSYNEQFF
cdr3_nt: TGCAGCGGGACTAGCGGGTCCTACAATGAGCAGTTCTTC

v_call: TRBV4-2
d_call: TRBD2
clone_size: -
j_call: TRBJ2-5
cdr3_aa: CASSLTGGSGGRETQYF
cdr3_nt: TGTGCCAGCAGCCTTACGGGCGGTAGCGGGGGCCGGGAGACCCAGTACTTC

v_call: TRBV4-1
d_call: -
clone_size: -
j_call: TRBJ1-1
cdr3_aa: CASSQDARNTEAFF
cdr3_nt: TGCGCCAGCAGCCAAGATGCCAGAAACACTGAAGCTTTCTTT

v_call: TRBV20-1
d_call: -
clone_size: once
j_call: TRBJ1-2
cdr3_aa: CSASSAGRDGYTF
cdr3_nt: TGCAGTGCTAGTAGTGCAGGCCGGGATGGCTACACCTTC

v_call: TRBV3-1
d_call: -
clone_size: -
j_call: TRBJ2-4
cdr3_aa: CASSRGDIQYF
cdr3_nt: TGTGCCAGCAGCCGAGGTGACATTCAGTACTTC

v_call: TRBV7-2
d_call: TRBD1
clone_size: -
j_call: TRBJ2-2
cdr3_aa: CASSGRAGGWELFF
cdr3_nt: TGTGCCAGCAGCGGACGAGCAGGGGGCTGGGAGCTGTTTTTT

v_call: TRBV5-5
d_call: TRBD2
clone_size: -
j_call: TRBJ2-7
cdr3_aa: CASSFKGLAGVREQYF
cdr3_nt: TGTGCCAGCAGCTTCAAAGGACTAGCGGGAGTGAGAGAGCAGTACTTC

v_call: TRBV6-1
d_call: -
clone_size: -
j_call: TRBJ2-7
cdr3_aa: CASSPEQPSSYEQYF
cdr3_nt: TGTGCCAGCAGTCCCGAACAGCCTAGCTCCTACGAGCAGTACTTC

v_call: TRBV7-3
d_call: -
clone_size: -
j_call: TRBJ1-1
cdr3_aa: CASSTSDTGGAFF
cdr3_nt: TGTGCCAGCAGCACCTCAGACACCGGGGGAGCTTTCTTT

v_call: TRBV9
d_call: -
clone_size: many
j_call: TRBJ2-7
cdr3_aa: CASANRDGYEQYF
cdr3_nt: TGTGCCAGCGCGAACAGGGACGGATACGAGCAGTACTTC

v_call: TRBV24-1
d_call: -
clone_size: -
j_call: TRBJ2-1
cdr3_aa: CATSRGAEWEQFF
cdr3_nt: TGTGCCACCAGTAGGGGGGCGGAATGGGAGCAGTTCTTC

v_call: TRBV9
d_call: TRBD1
clone_size: few
j_call: TRBJ1-1
cdr3_aa: CASSVSRGRGMNTEAFF
cdr3_nt: TGTGCCAGCAGCGTATCAAGGGGGCGGGGGATGAACACTGAAGCTTTCTTT

v_call: TRBV29-1
d_call: -
clone_size: -
j_call: TRBJ1-1
cdr3_aa: CSVVGQRATEAFF
cdr3_nt: TGCAGCGTTGTTGGACAAAGGGCGACTGAAGCTTTCTTT

v_call: TRBV20-1
d_call: TRBD2
clone_size: -
j_call: TRBJ2-7
cdr3_aa: CSAVYRGAYEQYF
cdr3_nt: TGCAGTGCCGTCTACCGGGGGGCCTACGAGCAGTACTTC

v_call: TRBV5-6
d_call: TRBD1
clone_size: -
j_call: TRBJ2-3
cdr3_aa: CASSLADRYTQYF
cdr3_nt: TGTGCCAGCAGCTTGGCGGACAGGTATACGCAGTATTTT

v_call: TRBV7-2
d_call: -
clone_size: -
j_call: TRBJ2-2
cdr3_aa: CASSLAGHAAGELFF
cdr3_nt: TGTGCCAGCAGCCTCGCCGGACACGCCGCCGGGGAGCTGTTTTTT

v_call: TRBV18
d_call: -
clone_size: -
j_call: TRBJ1-5
cdr3_aa: CASSSARSVSNQPQHF
cdr3_nt: TGTGCCAGCTCATCGGCGCGGAGCGTTAGCAATCAGCCCCAGCATTTT

v_call: TRBV6-5
d_call: -
clone_size: many
j_call: TRBJ2-1
cdr3_aa: CASRREGANEQFF
cdr3_nt: TGTGCCAGCAGGAGGGAAGGAGCAAATGAGCAGTTCTTC

v_call: TRBV29-1
d_call: -
clone_size: -
j_call: TRBJ1-2
cdr3_aa: CSGAENYGYTF
cdr3_nt: TGCAGCGGAGCAGAGAACTATGGCTACACCTTC

v_call: TRBV5-6
d_call: -
clone_size: -
j_call: TRBJ1-1
cdr3_aa: CASSSTRGVAEAFF
cdr3_nt: TGTGCCAGCAGCTCCACCCGGGGGGTGGCTGAAGCTTTCTTT

v_call: TRBV11-2
d_call: -
clone_size: -
j_call: TRBJ2-3
cdr3_aa: CASSPAWGPGTQYF
cdr3_nt: TGTGCCAGCAGCCCTGCCTGGGGGCCTGGTACGCAGTATTTT

v_call: TRBV20-1
d_call: -
clone_size: -
j_call: TRBJ2-2
cdr3_aa: CSARVDTITGELFF
cdr3_nt: TGCAGTGCTAGAGTAGACACCATCACCGGGGAGCTGTTTTTT

v_call: TRBV29-1
d_call: -
clone_size: -
j_call: TRBJ2-3
cdr3_aa: CSVDMGTDTQYF
cdr3_nt: TGCAGCGTTGATATGGGCACAGATACGCAGTATTTT

v_call: TRBV5-1
d_call: -
clone_size: -
j_call: TRBJ2-3
cdr3_aa: CASSPTSGNTDTQYF
cdr3_nt: TGCGCCAGCAGCCCAACGAGCGGCAACACAGATACGCAGTATTTT

v_call: TRBV12-3/TRBV12-4
d_call: TRBD1
clone_size: many
j_call: TRBJ2-1
cdr3_aa: CASSLLPGQGQFF
cdr3_nt: TGTGCCAGCAGTCTGTTACCGGGACAGGGGCAGTTCTTC

v_call: TRBV12-3/TRBV12-4
d_call: -
clone_size: few
j_call: TRBJ1-2
cdr3_aa: CASTDSNYGYTF
cdr3_nt: TGTGCCAGCACCGATTCTAACTATGGCTACACCTTC

v_call: TRBV5-5
d_call: -
clone_size: few
j_call: TRBJ1-2
cdr3_aa: CASSLSWRGYTF
cdr3_nt: TGTGCCAGCAGCCTCTCGTGGAGGGGCTACACCTTC

v_call: TRBV20-1
d_call: -
clone_size: medium-sized
j_call: TRBJ2-7
cdr3_aa: CSAGFSILPEQYF
cdr3_nt: TGCAGTGCTGGTTTCTCAATTCTCCCCGAGCAGTACTTC

v_call: TRBV7-9
d_call: -
clone_size: many
j_call: TRBJ2-3
cdr3_aa: CASSLDGTDTQYF
cdr3_nt: TGCGCCAGCAGCTTGGACGGCACAGATACGCAGTATTTT

v_call: TRBV4-3
d_call: TRBD1
clone_size: -
j_call: TRBJ2-1
cdr3_aa: CASSQPGQGVTEQFF
cdr3_nt: TGCGCCAGCAGCCAACCGGGACAGGGGGTCACTGAGCAGTTCTTC

v_call: TRBV7-9
d_call: -
clone_size: few
j_call: TRBJ2-1
cdr3_aa: CASSSPRAGHNEQFF
cdr3_nt: TGTGCCAGCAGCTCACCGAGGGCAGGCCACAATGAGCAGTTCTTC

v_call: TRBV20-1
d_call: -
clone_size: -
j_call: TRBJ1-6
cdr3_aa: CSAGANSPLHF
cdr3_nt: TGCAGTGCTGGGGCAAATTCACCCCTCCACTTT

v_call: TRBV6-2/TRBV6-3
d_call: TRBD2
clone_size: -
j_call: TRBJ2-1
cdr3_aa: CASSSPFRREGDEQFF
cdr3_nt: TGTGCCAGCAGTTCCCCCTTTCGGCGGGAGGGGGATGAGCAGTTCTTC

v_call: TRBV7-9
d_call: TRBD2
clone_size: few
j_call: TRBJ2-1
cdr3_aa: CASSFARLAESYNEQFF
cdr3_nt: TGTGCCAGCAGCTTCGCTCGACTAGCGGAGTCCTACAATGAGCAGTTCTTC

v_call: TRBV7-8
d_call: TRBD1
clone_size: -
j_call: TRBJ1-2
cdr3_aa: CASSDTSGTGRKSTF
cdr3_nt: TGTGCCAGCAGCGACACCTCCGGGACAGGTCGAAAGTCCACCTTC

v_call: TRBV11-3
d_call: -
clone_size: -
j_call: TRBJ2-1
cdr3_aa: CASSGGRNNEQFF
cdr3_nt: TGTGCCAGCAGCGGGGGGAGGAACAATGAGCAGTTCTTC

v_call: TRBV10-3
d_call: TRBD1
clone_size: -
j_call: TRBJ1-1
cdr3_aa: CAITQDRVKTEAFF
cdr3_nt: TGTGCCATCACCCAGGACAGGGTGAAGACTGAAGCTTTCTTT

v_call: TRBV10-1
d_call: -
clone_size: many
j_call: TRBJ2-7
cdr3_aa: CASSESSGRAYEQYF
cdr3_nt: TGCGCCAGCAGTGAGTCGTCCGGGAGAGCCTACGAGCAGTACTTC

v_call: TRBV2
d_call: -
clone_size: -
j_call: TRBJ2-2
cdr3_aa: CASRWTANTGELFF
cdr3_nt: TGTGCCAGCCGATGGACGGCGAACACCGGGGAGCTGTTTTTT

v_call: TRBV27
d_call: TRBD2
clone_size: -
j_call: TRBJ2-5
cdr3_aa: CASRPPVVLAGIHQETQYF
cdr3_nt: TGTGCCAGCAGGCCCCCCGTAGTCTTAGCGGGGATTCACCAAGAGACCCAGTACTTC

v_call: TRBV20-1
d_call: -
clone_size: few
j_call: TRBJ2-5
cdr3_aa: CSATDISRRRETQYF
cdr3_nt: TGCAGTGCTACGGACATAAGTCGTCGGAGGGAGACCCAGTACTTC

v_call: TRBV11-2
d_call: -
clone_size: few
j_call: TRBJ1-6
cdr3_aa: CASGRNNSPLHF
cdr3_nt: TGTGCATCGGGCAGGAATAATTCACCCCTCCACTTT

v_call: TRBV2
d_call: TRBD2
clone_size: -
j_call: TRBJ2-2
cdr3_aa: CASSDGRGVGELFF
cdr3_nt: TGTGCCAGCAGTGATGGACGGGGGGTCGGGGAGCTGTTTTTT

v_call: TRBV5-1
d_call: TRBD1
clone_size: few
j_call: TRBJ1-2
cdr3_aa: CASSWDRGSVYGYTF
cdr3_nt: TGCGCCAGCAGCTGGGACAGGGGGTCGGTATACGGCTACACCTTC

v_call: TRBV2
d_call: TRBD2
clone_size: -
j_call: TRBJ2-3
cdr3_aa: CASGAGGGTDTQYF
cdr3_nt: TGTGCCAGCGGAGCGGGGGGTGGCACAGATACGCAGTATTTT

v_call: TRBV10-3
d_call: -
clone_size: few
j_call: TRBJ2-7
cdr3_aa: CAIHTGPTGPGEQYF
cdr3_nt: TGTGCCATCCATACTGGCCCCACAGGACCCGGCGAGCAGTACTTC